One and the same sample provided the 7 T cell receptor beta chains below, sequenced in a study of T cells in Graves' hyperthyroidism and ophthalmopathy. Amplification targeted TCR beta CDR3 regions from RNA transcripts. Initially, a first-round RT-PCR of the TCR CDR3 employed the HTBI primer set. TCRdb passed the multiplex PCR reads through MiXCR, listing each CDR3 protein once. Seen here are 450,000 to 650,000 distinct CDR3 sequences, less than 25% observed once, and the top ten hold roughly 29%. Source material: blood. The receptor set was obtained from a man between 18 and 35 years old with Graves' hyperthyroidism.

Ten or more counts support this clonotype. The rearrangement links TRBV19 to TRBJ1-1, with D uncertain. Per the germline V gene, CDR1 is LNHDA and CDR2 is SQIVND (reference sequence). This CDR3 has 14 amino acids. Between the trimmed V and J ends, which lost 1 base and 2 bases, there was a span of 8 bases. The DNA of the CDR3 is TGTGCCAGTAGTATAGGAGGGAGAAACACTGAAGCTTTCTTT. It is translated as CASSIGGRNTEAFF.

This clonotype has a handful of counts. The chain uses TRBV5-1 and TRBJ2-4; the match to TRBD1 covers 9 bases. This CDR3 is built from 14 residues. Per the germline V gene, CDR1 is SGHRS and CDR2 is YFSETQ. V lost 4 bases to trimming and J lost 7 bases; unmatched junction nucleotides: 6. In nucleotides, the CDR3 is TGCGCCAGCAGCATCGACAGGGGGGGGAACATTCAGTACTTC. Encoded protein: CASSIDRGGNIQYF. The whole variable domain, remainder taken from reference TRBV5-1 and TRBJ2-4, is KAGVTQTPRYLIKTRGQQVTLSCSPISGHRSVSWYQQTPGQGLQFLFEYFSETQRNKGNFPGRFSGRQFSNSRSEMNVSTLELGDSALYLCASSIDRGGNIQYFGAGTRLSVL.

This clonotype has a handful of counts. V gene TRBV19 combines with J gene TRBJ1-5; D is possibly TRBD1 (6 bases). The length of the CDR3 is 13 residues. The germline V gene encodes CDR1 LNHDA and CDR2 SQIVND (reference sequence). Trimming took off 9 bases at V and 6 bases at J, with 15 bases between the two ends. The CDR3 loop reads CARPGGIGQPQHF. The CDR3 DNA is TGTGCCAGGCCGGGGGGCATTGGTCAGCCCCAGCATTTT.

This clonotype was observed once. The V call is TRBV15, the J call TRBJ2-5; no reliable D call. This CDR3 contains 12 residues. The V gene's germline CDR1 is LNHNV and CDR2 YYDKDF (reference sequence). V gave up 5 bases and J gave up 2 bases, with 6 bases separating them. CDR3: CATSPPQETQYF. Here the CDR3 DNA reads TGTGCCACCAGCCCCCCACAAGAGACCCAGTACTTC.

This clonotype occurred once. V and J are TRBV27 and TRBJ2-5; tentative D call: TRBD1 (8 bases). Trimming stripped 2 bases from V and 7 bases from J, with 17 bases between. Germline loops: CDR1 MNHEY, CDR2 SMNVEV (reference sequence). This CDR3 spans 15 amino acids. The CDR3 reads CASSLVRTGRVTQYF. CDR3 in DNA: TGTGCCAGCAGTTTAGTACGGACAGGGAGGGTGACCCAGTACTTC.

This clonotype was counted ten times or more. The chain carries TRBV30 and TRBJ2-5; D ambiguous. Germline CDR1 is GTSNPN and CDR2 is SVGIG (reference sequence). Trimming took 2 bases from V and 9 from J, leaving 16 bases between them. The CDR3 extends over 13 amino acids. CDR3 in amino acids: CAWSKELGGAQYF. In DNA, the CDR3 is TGTGCCTGGAGTAAGGAGCTTGGTGGCGCCCAGTACTTC.

This clonotype was picked up many times. This chain uses TRBV20-1 with TRBJ1-1; D may be TRBD1 (5 bases). This CDR3 has 15 amino acids. V was shortened by 3 bases and J by 5 bases, with 19 bases between the two germline ends. Germline CDR1 reads DFQATT; CDR2 reads SNEGSKA (reference sequence). CDR3 DNA sequence: TGCAGTGCTAGTGGGGCCAACCTGGGGGAAACTGAAGCTTTCTTT. Its translation is CSASGANLGETEAFF.